This paragraph covers one T cell receptor beta chain sequence. This entry belongs to a study of blood T cell repertoires in COVID-19. Study-wide background: Acute and convalescent COVID-19 samples came from the United States, Italy and Spain. PBMCs, B-cell-depleted T cells, or T cells provided the cDNA or gDNA that made up the material.

TCRdb's copy holds only in-frame clones and misses some; the assay was immunoSEQ multiplex PCR. Of about 130,000 clones in the sample, 84% were seen once. V was clipped by 5 bases and J by 4 bases, with 19 bases between them. CDR3 length: 16 residues. Germline assignment: CDR1 WNHNN and CDR2 SYGVQD (reference sequence). The rearrangement joins TRBV10-1 to TRBJ2-3; TRBD2 might be the D (5 bases). The TCR was taken from a woman in her 30s who had recovered from COVID-19. Sample: peripheral blood. The DNA for the CDR3 is TGCGCCAGCAGTTCCGACCGGAGAGGGCTTGCAGATACGCAGTATTTT. This translates into CASSSDRRGLADTQYF.